A single sample gave rise to the 29 T cell receptor beta chains below, sequenced in a study of STAT5B mutations in CD4+ large granular lymphocyte leukemia (dated by TCRdb to 2021 to 2024). Libraries were made using the immunoSEQ multiplex PCR assay. TCRdb carries this immuneACCESS record with in-frame sequences only. Its versions omit some clonotypes, under half of them owing to an unresolved V gene in the studies checked, with the rest unexplained. Across this sample there are 40,000 to 45,000 clones, with approximately 88% seen only once. About 0.38% of the sample comes from the top ten. Input material: CD4+ T cells from blood buffy coats. Every receptor here comes from a human donor in good health.

The rearrangement links TRBV6-6 to TRBJ1-2; D is ambiguous. Trimming removed 3 bases at V and 7 bases at J, with 6 bases between. Germline V gene lookup returns CDR1 MNHNY and CDR2 SVGAGI (reference sequence). CDR3 length: 11 amino acids. This CDR3 reads CASSYLVGYTF. CDR3 nucleotide sequence: TGTGCCAGCAGTTATTTAGTTGGCTACACCTTC.

The V gene is TRBV5-1, the J gene TRBJ2-3; 7 bases map to TRBD1. Germline V CDR1 and CDR2: SGHRS, YFSETQ. Trimming removed 4 bases from V and 4 bases from J; junction bases left unmatched: 6. The CDR3 runs to 14 residues. The CDR3 DNA follows: TGCGCCAGCAGCCAACCGGGACAGTCAGATACGCAGTATTTT. Translated: CASSQPGQSDTQYF.

The rearrangement links TRBV7-9 to TRBJ2-3; the D gene is possibly TRBD1 (5 bases). Germline V gene sequence: CDR1 SEHNR, CDR2 FQNEAQ (reference sequence). The CDR3 contains 15 residues. Trimming took off 2 bases at V and 1 base at J, with 10 bases between the two ends. The CDR3 here is CASSLHGAGTDTQYF. The CDR3 DNA sequence: TGTGCCAGCAGCTTACATGGGGCCGGCACAGATACGCAGTATTTT.

This clone was picked up one time. The chain carries TRBV27 and TRBJ2-1; 10 bases fit TRBD1. The CDR3 consists of 16 residues. Germline V lookup: CDR1 MNHEY, CDR2 SMNVEV (reference sequence). V lost 5 bases to trimming and J lost 4 bases; unmatched junction nucleotides: 8. The CDR3 coding sequence is TGTGCCAGCAGTGCCGGGACAGGGGATTGGTACAATGAGCAGTTCTTC. Translating gives CASSAGTGDWYNEQFF.

V and J are TRBV21-1 and TRBJ1-2; TRBD1 reflects the table's D call only, with no check against the DNA. TRBV21-1 is designated a pseudogene. CDR3 length: 14 amino acids. DNA for the CDR3: TGTGCCAGATCCCAGGGGGCTGGTTGCTATGGCTACACCTTC. It yields the protein CARSQGAGCYGYTF.

J is TRBJ1-5 and V is TRBV19; TRBD1 matches 7 bases. Looked up from germline, CDR1 is LNHDA and CDR2 is SQIVND (reference sequence). Trimming removed 7 bases from V and 7 bases from J; junction bases left unmatched: 13. This CDR3 is 15 amino acids long. The CDR3 DNA is TGTGCCAGTATGTGGACAGGAGGATTCGGGCAGCCCCAGCATTTT. This translates into CASMWTGGFGQPQHF.

J is TRBJ2-5 and V is TRBV29-1; TRBD2 agrees at 11 bases. Trimming at V came to 4 bases and at J to 3 bases, leaving 10 bases not matched to a gene. The germline CDR1 and CDR2 sequences are SQVTM and ANQGSEA. The CDR3 runs 16 residues. CDR3 sequence (DNA): TGCAGCGTTGCGCCGACTAGCGGGGAAGGTAAAGAGACCCAGTACTTC. Residues: CSVAPTSGEGKETQYF.

The chain has TRBV25-1 and TRBJ1-2; a weak D match, TRBD1 (5 bases). Trimming removed 1 base from V and 4 bases from J, with 10 bases in between. The germline gives CDR1 MGHDK, CDR2 SYGVNS. CDR3 length equals 14 residues. This chain's CDR3 is CASSEWGRTYGYTF. The CDR3 DNA is TGTGCCAGCAGTGAATGGGGCAGGACCTATGGCTACACCTTC.

The CDR3 DNA is TGTGCCAGTAAGGCGGGGGGGCCGTCAGATACGCAGTATTTT. This codes for CASKAGGPSDTQYF. V usage is TRBV19 and J usage is TRBJ2-3, with 9 bases aligning to TRBD2. The V segment lost 7 bases and the J segment 4 bases; nucleotides outside the gene matches: 6. Germline CDR1 LNHDA, CDR2 SQIVND (reference sequence). This CDR3 region has 14 residues.

V is TRBV7-6 and J is TRBJ1-1, with D unclear. With 1 base removed from V and 1 base from J, the gap between germline ends came to 28 bases. Per the germline V gene, CDR1 is SGHVS and CDR2 is FNYEAQ. This CDR3 contains 21 residues. The CDR3 sequence is CASSLVSGLQRLSNSNTEAFF. The CDR3 DNA reads TGTGCCAGCAGCTTAGTGTCTGGACTTCAGCGGTTATCGAATTCGAACACTGAAGCTTTCTTT.

V is TRBV11-1 and J is TRBJ2-1; D remains unclear. This CDR3 is 13 amino acids long. The germline CDR1 and CDR2 sequences are SGHAT and FQDESV (reference sequence). Trimming removed 0 bases at V and 8 bases at J, with 8 bases between. CDR3 sequence (DNA): TGTGCCAGCAGCTTAGCCTCCAAACATGAGCAGTTCTTC. This sequence encodes CASSLASKHEQFF. Full variable domain (outside the CDR3, taken from reference TRBV11-1 and TRBJ2-1): EAEVAQSPRYKITEKSQAVAFWCDPISGHATLYWYRQILGQGPELLVQFQDESVVDDSQLPKDRFSAERLKGVDSTLKIQPAELGDSAMYLCASSLASKHEQFFGPGTRLTVL.

CDR3 in amino acids: CASSGIQGAEKLFF. As DNA, the CDR3 is TGTGCCAGCAGCGGAATACAGGGGGCCGAAAAACTGTTTTTT. The chain couples TRBV7-9 to TRBJ1-4; TRBD1 aligns across 9 bases. Germline V gene sequence: CDR1 SEHNR, CDR2 FQNEAQ (reference sequence). With V trimmed by 5 bases and J by 8 bases, 6 bases remained unmatched. The CDR3 is 14 amino acids.

V is TRBV30 and J is TRBJ1-3; D remains unclear. V lost 4 bases, J lost 0 bases, and 16 bases lay in between. The CDR3 totals 16 residues. In germline, CDR1 is GTSNPN, CDR2 SVGIG (reference sequence). DNA for the CDR3: TGTGCCTGGACCCCCGGCTGGACGGACTCTGGAAACACCATATATTTT. It specifies CAWTPGWTDSGNTIYF.

This clone was recorded only once. The J gene is TRBJ1-2, the V gene TRBV11-1; 7 bases are shared with TRBD1. Germline-derived CDR1 and CDR2 are SGHAT and FQDESV (reference sequence). The CDR3 is 13 amino acids. After removal of 3 bases from V and 8 bases from J, the junction contained 6 bases not matched to a gene. The CDR3 coding sequence is TGTGCCAGCAGCTTTCGGACAGGTCTAGGCTACACCTTC. It codes for CASSFRTGLGYTF.

This chain uses TRBV18 with TRBJ2-1, with D possibly being TRBD1 or TRBD2 (5 bases each). The CDR3 is made up of 18 amino acids. V lost 0 bases and J 0 bases, leaving 15 bases between the germline ends. Germline-derived CDR1 and CDR2 are KGHSH and LQKENI. CDR3 nucleotides: TGTGCCAGCTCACCACCAGCAGGGACCCACTCCTCCTACAATGAGCAGTTCTTC. It specifies CASSPPAGTHSSYNEQFF.

This clone was observed once. The CDR3 DNA reads TGTGCCATCAGTGTAGGGGAGGGGGTCACTGAAGCTTTCTTT. Translation gives CAISVGEGVTEAFF. The chain combines TRBV10-3 with TRBJ1-1, with a weak D call TRBD1 (6 bases). There are 14 residues in the CDR3. Germline V lookup: CDR1 ENHRY, CDR2 SYGVKD. V was clipped by 4 bases and J by 4 bases, with 13 bases between them.

The genes are TRBV7-2 and TRBJ2-7; the D gene could be TRBD1 or TRBD2 (6 bases each). The V end lost 5 bases, the J end lost 0 bases, and 11 bases lay between the germline ends. The CDR3 extends over 14 amino acids. Germline loops: CDR1 SGHTA, CDR2 FQGNSA. The CDR3 coding sequence is TGTGCCAGCAGCAAGGGGGGCAGCTCCTACGAGCAGTACTTC. This gives the protein CASSKGGSSYEQYF. Full variable domain (outside the CDR3, taken from reference TRBV7-2 and TRBJ2-7): GAGVSQSPSNKVTEKGKDVELRCDPISGHTALYWYRQSLGQGLEFLIYFQGNSAPDKSGLPSDRFSAERTGGSVSTLTIQRTQQEDSAVYLCASSKGGSSYEQYFGPGTRLTVT.

The chain combines TRBV29-1 with TRBJ2-2; a weak D match, TRBD2 (5 bases). The CDR3 length is 14 residues. V lost 3 bases to trimming and J lost 0 bases, with 8 bases between them. Germline CDR1 is SQVTM and CDR2 is ANQGSEA. DNA for the CDR3: TGCAGCGTTGATCACGGGGCGAACACCGGGGAGCTGTTTTTT. It codes for CSVDHGANTGELFF.

This clone was seen a few times. V usage is TRBV2 and J usage is TRBJ1-2; TRBD1 agrees at 10 bases. This CDR3 region has 14 residues. CDR1 is SNHLY, CDR2 FYNNEI, per germline. J gave up 7 bases and V 7 bases, and 9 bases lay outside the gene matches. The CDR3 nucleotides read TGTGCCAGCACCACGACAGGGGGCGCTTTTGGCTACACCTTC. Protein: CASTTTGGAFGYTF.

The chain recombines TRBV5-6 with TRBJ2-3; 8 bases match TRBD2. CDR3 length: 14 amino acids. The germline V gene encodes CDR1 SGHDT and CDR2 YYEEEE. The junction had 0 bases not matched to a gene; V was cut back by 3 bases and J by 0 bases. DNA for the CDR3: TGTGCCAGCAGCTCTAGCGGGAGCACAGATACGCAGTATTTT. This gives the protein CASSSSGSTDTQYF.

The gene calls are TRBV18 and TRBJ1-2, with 8 bases aligning to TRBD1. This CDR3 has 14 residues. Germline V lookup: CDR1 KGHSH, CDR2 LQKENI. The V and J ends lost 3 bases and 1 base, in that order; junction bases with no gene match: 1. The CDR3 loop is CASSPGQDNYGYTF. DNA of the CDR3: TGTGCCAGCTCACCGGGACAGGATAACTATGGCTACACCTTC.

The chain combines TRBV5-1 with TRBJ2-5; D is possibly TRBD2 (5 bases). The CDR3 extends over 15 amino acids. From germline, CDR1 is SGHRS and CDR2 YFSETQ. V dropped 0 bases and J dropped 4 bases, with 13 bases sitting between them. CDR3 region: CASSLGSGMRETQYF. As DNA, the CDR3 is TGCGCCAGCAGCTTGGGTTCGGGGATGCGAGAGACCCAGTACTTC.

The chain uses TRBV29-1 and TRBJ1-1, with D uncertain. Trimming left V 4 bases short and J 0 bases short, with 9 bases between. Looked up from germline, CDR1 is SQVTM and CDR2 is ANQGSEA. CDR3 length: 13 amino acids. In DNA form, the CDR3 reads TGCAGCGTTGCCCGGCAGATGAACACTGAAGCTTTCTTT. It specifies CSVARQMNTEAFF.

The chain is built from TRBV2 and TRBJ1-6, with 7 nucleotides matching TRBD1. The CDR3 is 15 amino acids. CDR1 and CDR2 (germline): SNHLY, FYNNEI. The V segment lost 6 bases and the J segment 5 bases; nucleotides outside the gene matches: 7. CDR3 protein: CASSYTGVDNSPLHF. CDR3 in DNA: TGTGCCAGCAGCTACACAGGGGTGGATAATTCACCCCTCCACTTT. Full variable domain (remainder filled in from reference TRBV2 and TRBJ1-6): EPEVTQTPSHQVTQMGQEVILRCVPISNHLYFYWYRQILGQKVEFLVSFYNNEISEKSEIFDDQFSVERPDGSNFTLKIRSTKLEDSAMYFCASSYTGVDNSPLHFGNGTRLTVT.

The V call is TRBV7-2, the J call TRBJ2-2, with 11 bases fitting TRBD2. Germline lookup yields CDR1 SGHTA and CDR2 FQGNSA. The length of the CDR3 is 15 residues. With V trimmed by 1 base and J by 6 bases, 1 base remained unmatched. The CDR3 DNA sequence: TGTGCCAGCAGCTTAGAACTAGCGGGGGCCGGGGAGCTGTTTTTT. Translating gives CASSLELAGAGELFF.

The J gene is TRBJ1-2, the V gene TRBV6-5; D remains ambiguous. Germline V gene lookup returns CDR1 MNHEY and CDR2 SVGAGI. Deletions cut 2 bases from V and 2 bases from J, with 12 bases between. The CDR3 totals 15 residues. The CDR3, as DNA: TGTGCCAGCAGTTACGTTCGGGAGACGAACTATGGCTACACCTTC. Its protein product is CASSYVRETNYGYTF.

This rearrangement joins TRBV6-9 to TRBJ1-1; no reliable D call. Trimming took off 6 bases at V and 3 bases at J, with 2 bases between the two ends. Germline CDR1 MNHGY, CDR2 SVAAGI. This CDR3 contains 10 residues. The CDR3 DNA is TGTGCCAGCAGCGACACTGAAGCTTTCTTT. It is translated as CASSDTEAFF.

J is TRBJ2-2 and V is TRBV5-1, with TRBD1 identical over 7 bases. The V segment lost 0 bases and the J segment 6 bases; nucleotides outside the gene matches: 5. Germline CDR1 and CDR2: SGHRS and YFSETQ. This CDR3 comprises 15 residues. The CDR3 sequence: CASSLATGVPGELFF. CDR3 bases: TGCGCCAGCAGCTTGGCCACAGGGGTTCCCGGGGAGCTGTTTTTT. The complete variable domain, with remaining parts taken from reference TRBV5-1 and TRBJ2-2, reads KAGVTQTPRYLIKTRGQQVTLSCSPISGHRSVSWYQQTPGQGLQFLFEYFSETQRNKGNFPGRFSGRQFSNSRSEMNVSTLELGDSALYLCASSLATGVPGELFFGEGSRLTVL.

J is TRBJ1-5 and V is TRBV7-2; D is perhaps TRBD1 (6 bases). The CDR3 runs to 15 residues. The V gene lost 5 bases and the J gene lost 1 base, with 12 bases spanning the gap. CDR1 and CDR2 (germline): SGHTA, FQGNSA. CDR3 DNA sequence: TGTGCCAGCAGCCGGGGGACATCGAGCAATCAGCCCCAGCATTTT. Its translation: CASSRGTSSNQPQHF.